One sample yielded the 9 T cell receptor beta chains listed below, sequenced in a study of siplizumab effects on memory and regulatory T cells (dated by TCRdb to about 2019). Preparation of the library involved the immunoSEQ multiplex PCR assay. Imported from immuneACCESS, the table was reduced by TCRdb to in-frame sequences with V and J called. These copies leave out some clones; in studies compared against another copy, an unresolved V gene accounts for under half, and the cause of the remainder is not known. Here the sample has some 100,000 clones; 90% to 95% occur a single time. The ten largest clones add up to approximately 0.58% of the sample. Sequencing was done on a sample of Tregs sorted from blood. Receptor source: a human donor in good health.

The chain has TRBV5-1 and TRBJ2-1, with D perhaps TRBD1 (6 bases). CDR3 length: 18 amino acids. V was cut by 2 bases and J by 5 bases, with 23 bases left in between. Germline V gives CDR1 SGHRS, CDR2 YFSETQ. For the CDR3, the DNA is TGCGCCAGCAGCTTAAAATTACAGGGTCGGAAATTCGACAATGAGCAGTTCTTC. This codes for CASSLKLQGRKFDNEQFF.

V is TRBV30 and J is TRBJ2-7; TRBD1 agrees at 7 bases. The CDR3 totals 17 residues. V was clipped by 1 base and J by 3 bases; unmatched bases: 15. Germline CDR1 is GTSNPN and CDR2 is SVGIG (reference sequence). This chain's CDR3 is CAWSGGQTLSLDYEQYF. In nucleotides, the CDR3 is TGTGCCTGGAGTGGGGGACAGACTCTATCACTTGACTACGAGCAGTACTTC.

The DNA for the CDR3 is TGTGCCACCAGCAGAGAGGGGCCTAGCGGGAACACCGGGGAGCTGTTTTTT. Its translation: CATSREGPSGNTGELFF. This sequence joins TRBV15 and TRBJ2-2; 7 bases align to TRBD2. With 0 bases clipped from V and 1 base from J, the junction kept 5 bases outside the gene matches. This CDR3 comprises 17 residues. Germline-derived CDR1 and CDR2 are LNHNV and YYDKDF (reference sequence). Looking up the rest from reference TRBV15 and TRBJ2-2 gives the full variable domain: DAMVIQNPRYQVTQFGKPVTLSCSQTLNHNVMYWYQQKSSQAPKLLFHYYDKDFNNEADTPDNFQSRRPNTSFCFLDIRSPGLGDTAMYLCATSREGPSGNTGELFFGEGSRLTVL.

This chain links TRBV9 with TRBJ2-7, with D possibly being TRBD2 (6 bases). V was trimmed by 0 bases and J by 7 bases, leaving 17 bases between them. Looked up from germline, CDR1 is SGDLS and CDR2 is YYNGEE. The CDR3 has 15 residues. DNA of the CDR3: TGTGCCAGCAGCGTAGGTTCTAAGGGGCTAGCGGAGCAGTACTTC. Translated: CASSVGSKGLAEQYF.

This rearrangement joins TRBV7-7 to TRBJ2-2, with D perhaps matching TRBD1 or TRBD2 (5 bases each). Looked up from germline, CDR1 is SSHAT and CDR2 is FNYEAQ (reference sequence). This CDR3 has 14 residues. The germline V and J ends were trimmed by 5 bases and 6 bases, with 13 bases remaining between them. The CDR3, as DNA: TGTGCCAGCAGCGGGGGATTTCAGGCCGGGGAGCTGTTTTTT. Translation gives CASSGGFQAGELFF.

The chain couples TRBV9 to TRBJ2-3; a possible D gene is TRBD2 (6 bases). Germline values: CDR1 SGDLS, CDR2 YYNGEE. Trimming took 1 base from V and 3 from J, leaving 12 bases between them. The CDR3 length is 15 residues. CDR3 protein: CASSVSRGRTDTQYF. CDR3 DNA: TGTGCCAGCAGCGTATCCAGAGGGAGGACAGATACGCAGTATTTT.

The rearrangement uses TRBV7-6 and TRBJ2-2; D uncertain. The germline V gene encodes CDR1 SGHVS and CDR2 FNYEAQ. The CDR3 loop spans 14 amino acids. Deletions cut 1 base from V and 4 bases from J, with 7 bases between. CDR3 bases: TGTGCCAGCAGCTTAGTTTCAGGCACCGGGGAGCTGTTTTTT. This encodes CASSLVSGTGELFF.

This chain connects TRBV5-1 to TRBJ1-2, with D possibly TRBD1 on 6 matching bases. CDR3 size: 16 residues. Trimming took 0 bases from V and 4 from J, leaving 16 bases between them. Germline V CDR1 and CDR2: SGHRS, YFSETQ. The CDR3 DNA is TGCGCCAGCAGCTTGGAAGACGGGGGCGTGATCTATGGCTACACCTTC. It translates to CASSLEDGGVIYGYTF.

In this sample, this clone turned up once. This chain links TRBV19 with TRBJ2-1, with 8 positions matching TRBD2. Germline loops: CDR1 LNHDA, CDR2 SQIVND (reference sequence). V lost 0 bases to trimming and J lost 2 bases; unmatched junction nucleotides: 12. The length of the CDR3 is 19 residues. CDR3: CASSIDLWMAGGTYNEQFF. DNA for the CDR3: TGTGCCAGTAGTATAGATCTATGGATGGCGGGAGGCACCTACAATGAGCAGTTCTTC.